The sample holds one count of the clone carrying this T cell receptor beta chain. No antigen is known for it. The germline V gene has CDR1 SGHTS and CDR2 YDEGEE. Trimming cost V 4 bases and J 2 bases, with 13 bases left between them. This CDR3 spans 15 amino acids. Only in-frame clones appear in the TCRdb table, and some are missing; sequencing was by immunoSEQ multiplex PCR. In the table there are approximately 92,000 clones, around 77% of which are singletons. Roughly 2 micrograms of genomic DNA from cryopreserved PBMCs went into TCR beta libraries. The sample is drawn from a study of cytotoxic CD8 clonotypes in ibrutinib-treated CLL. Study outcomes and limitations: Stable or contracted on treatment, public clonotypes were also uncommon. T-cell clonality at baseline went above that of age-matched healthy donors and rose and fell with circulating CD8+ T-cell counts.

The sample here was PBMCs, taken after 24 months of ibrutinib treatment. This rearrangement joins TRBV5-8 to TRBJ1-3, with a possible D match to TRBD1 (6 bases). The sequence came from a human donor with chronic lymphocytic leukemia. Here the CDR3 reads CASSRVGGPGNTIYF. In DNA, the CDR3 is TGTGCCAGCAGCCGTGTAGGGGGACCTGGAAACACCATATATTTT.